This T cell receptor beta chain was sequenced in a study of OX40 agonist ivuxolimab in advanced cancers. Study-level information: Partial responses were achieved by three patients, one with hepatocellular carcinoma and two with cutaneous melanoma. Study-wide results and caveats: The 0.1-3.0 mg/kg partial responders had among the lowest clonal expansion. The study found that CD8+ T cells averaged more expanded clones than CD4+.

V was clipped by 6 bases and J by 4 bases, with 12 bases between them. This CDR3 contains 13 residues. Germline CDR1 is MNHEY and CDR2 is SVGAGI. Assay: immunoSEQ multiplex PCR; the TCRdb copy retains only in-frame clones and omits some. The sample lists around 57,000 clones, more than 65% occurring once. A remark on this clone: Its antigen is unknown.

The source of this sequence is an adult with an advanced solid tumor such as melanoma, head and neck, liver or kidney cancer. The specimen comprised CD4+ or CD8+ T cells sorted from blood, sampled in a trial of the OX40 agonist ivuxolimab. The chain joins TRBV6-5 to TRBJ1-2; unclear D gene. CDR3 sequence: CASSLALLYGYTF. As DNA, the CDR3 is TGTGCCAGCAGCCTGGCCCTCCTCTATGGCTACACCTTC.